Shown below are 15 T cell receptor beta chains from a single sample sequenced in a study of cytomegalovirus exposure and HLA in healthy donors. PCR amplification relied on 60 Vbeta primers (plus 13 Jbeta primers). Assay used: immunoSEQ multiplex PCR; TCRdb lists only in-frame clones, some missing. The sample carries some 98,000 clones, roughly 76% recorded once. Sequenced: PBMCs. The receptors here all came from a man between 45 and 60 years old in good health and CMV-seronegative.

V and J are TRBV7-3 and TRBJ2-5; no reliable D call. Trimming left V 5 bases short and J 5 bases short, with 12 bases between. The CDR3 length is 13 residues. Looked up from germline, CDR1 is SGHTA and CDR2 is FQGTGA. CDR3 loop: CASSPTWKETQYF. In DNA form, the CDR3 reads TGTGCCAGCAGCCCGACTTGGAAGGAGACCCAGTACTTC.

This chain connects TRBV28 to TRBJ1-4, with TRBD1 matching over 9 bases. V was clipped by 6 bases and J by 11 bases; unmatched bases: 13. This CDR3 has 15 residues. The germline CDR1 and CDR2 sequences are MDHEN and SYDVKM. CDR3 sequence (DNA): TGTGCCAGCAGAACCATCGGGACAGGGTCGTTGAAACTGTTTTTT. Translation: CASRTIGTGSLKLFF.

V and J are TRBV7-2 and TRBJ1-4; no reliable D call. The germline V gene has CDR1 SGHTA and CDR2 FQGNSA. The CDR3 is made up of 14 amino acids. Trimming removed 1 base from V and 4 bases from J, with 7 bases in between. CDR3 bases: TGTGCCAGCAGCTTAGGGCAGAATAATGAAAAACTGTTTTTT. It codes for CASSLGQNNEKLFF. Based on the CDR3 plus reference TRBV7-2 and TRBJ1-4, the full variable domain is GAGVSQSPSNKVTEKGKDVELRCDPISGHTALYWYRQSLGQGLEFLIYFQGNSAPDKSGLPSDRFSAERTGGSVSTLTIQRTQQEDSAVYLCASSLGQNNEKLFFGSGTQLSVL.

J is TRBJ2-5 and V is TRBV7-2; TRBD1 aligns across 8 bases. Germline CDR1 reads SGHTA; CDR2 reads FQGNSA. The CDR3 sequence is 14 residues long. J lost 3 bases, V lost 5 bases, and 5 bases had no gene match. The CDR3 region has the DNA TGTGCCAGCAGCCCCTGGACAGGGAAAGAGACCCAGTACTTC. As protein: CASSPWTGKETQYF.

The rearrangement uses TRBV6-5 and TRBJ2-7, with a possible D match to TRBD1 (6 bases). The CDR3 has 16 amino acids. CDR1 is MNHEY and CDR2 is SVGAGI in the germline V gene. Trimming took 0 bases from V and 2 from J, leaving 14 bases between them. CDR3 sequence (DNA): TGTGCCAGCAGTTACTCCTTCGGGACACCAACCTACGAGCAGTACTTC. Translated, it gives CASSYSFGTPTYEQYF.

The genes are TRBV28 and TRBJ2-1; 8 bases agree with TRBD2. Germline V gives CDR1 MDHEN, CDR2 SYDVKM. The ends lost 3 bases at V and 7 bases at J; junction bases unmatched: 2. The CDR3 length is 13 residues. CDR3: CASSFGLANEQFF. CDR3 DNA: TGTGCCAGCAGTTTCGGACTAGCAAATGAGCAGTTCTTC.

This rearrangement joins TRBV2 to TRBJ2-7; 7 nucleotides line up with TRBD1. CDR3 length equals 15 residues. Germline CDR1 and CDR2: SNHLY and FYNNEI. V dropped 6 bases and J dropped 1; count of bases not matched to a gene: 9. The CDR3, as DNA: TGTGCCAGCAGCCGAGCAGGGGGAACATCCTACGAGCAGTACTTC. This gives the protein CASSRAGGTSYEQYF.

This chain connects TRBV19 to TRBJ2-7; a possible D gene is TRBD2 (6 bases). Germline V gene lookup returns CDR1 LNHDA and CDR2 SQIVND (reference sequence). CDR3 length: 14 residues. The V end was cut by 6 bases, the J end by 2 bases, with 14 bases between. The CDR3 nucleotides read TGTGCCAGTAGCCAGGGACTGCCTACCTACGAGCAGTACTTC. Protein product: CASSQGLPTYEQYF.

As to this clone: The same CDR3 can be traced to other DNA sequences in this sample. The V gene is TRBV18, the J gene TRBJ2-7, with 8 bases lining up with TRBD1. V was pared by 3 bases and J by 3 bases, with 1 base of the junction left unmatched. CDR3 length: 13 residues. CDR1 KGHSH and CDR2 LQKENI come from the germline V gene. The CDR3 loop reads CASSPGTGYEQYF. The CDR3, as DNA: TGTGCCAGCTCACCCGGGACAGGCTACGAGCAGTACTTC.

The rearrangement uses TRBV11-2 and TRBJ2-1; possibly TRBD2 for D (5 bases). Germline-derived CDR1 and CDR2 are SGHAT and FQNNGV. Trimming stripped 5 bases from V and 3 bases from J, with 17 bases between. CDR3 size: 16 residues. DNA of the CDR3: TGTGCCAGCAGCCCTCAGAGCGGCAACGACTACAATGAGCAGTTCTTC. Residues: CASSPQSGNDYNEQFF.

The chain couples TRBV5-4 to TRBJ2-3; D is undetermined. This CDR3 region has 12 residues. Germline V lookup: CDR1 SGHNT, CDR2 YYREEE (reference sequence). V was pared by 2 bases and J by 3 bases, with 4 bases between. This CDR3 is CASSFETDTQYF. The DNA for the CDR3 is TGTGCCAGCAGCTTTGAGACAGATACGCAGTATTTT.

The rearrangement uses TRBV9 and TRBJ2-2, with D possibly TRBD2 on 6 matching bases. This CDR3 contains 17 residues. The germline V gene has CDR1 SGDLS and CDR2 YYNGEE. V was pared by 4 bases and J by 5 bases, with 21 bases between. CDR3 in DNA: TGTGCCAGCAGCACCCGCCGGGGGAGTCTAAAAACCGGGGAGCTGTTTTTT. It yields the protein CASSTRRGSLKTGELFF.

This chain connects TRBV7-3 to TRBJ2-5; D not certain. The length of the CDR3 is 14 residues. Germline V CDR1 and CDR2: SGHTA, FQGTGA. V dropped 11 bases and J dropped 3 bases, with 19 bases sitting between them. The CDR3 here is CAFFWSKKKETQYF. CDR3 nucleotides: TGTGCCTTTTTTTGGAGCAAAAAAAAAGAGACCCAGTACTTC.

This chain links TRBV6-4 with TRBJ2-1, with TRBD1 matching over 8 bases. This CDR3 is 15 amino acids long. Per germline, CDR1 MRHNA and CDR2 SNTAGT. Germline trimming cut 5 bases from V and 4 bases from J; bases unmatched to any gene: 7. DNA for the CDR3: TGTGCCAGCAGTACCGGGACAGGATTATACAATGAGCAGTTCTTC. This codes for CASSTGTGLYNEQFF.

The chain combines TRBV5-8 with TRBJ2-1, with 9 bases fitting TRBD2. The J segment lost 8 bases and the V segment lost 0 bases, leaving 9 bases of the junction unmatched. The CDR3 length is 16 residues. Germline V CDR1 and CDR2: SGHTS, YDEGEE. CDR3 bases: TGTGCCAGCAGCTTGGTTCTAGCGGGGCCTGGGGATGAGCAGTTCTTC. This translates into CASSLVLAGPGDEQFF.